This TCR beta chain appears in the sequencing data of a study of OX40 agonist ivuxolimab in advanced cancers. As for the study in general: The dose of intravenous ivuxolimab that patients received every 2 weeks ranged from 0.01 to 10 mg/kg.

The sample holds one count of this clone. The germline V gene encodes CDR1 SGDLS and CDR2 YYNGEE. Trimming stripped 6 bases from V and 7 bases from J, with 8 bases between. The CDR3 is 12 residues long. Assay used: immunoSEQ multiplex PCR; TCRdb lists only in-frame clones, some missing. The table lists around 95,000 clones, just under 95% of them singletons. The rearrangement links TRBV9 to TRBJ1-6; D perhaps matches TRBD1 (5 bases). The sequences come from CD4+ or CD8+ T cells sorted from blood, collected in a trial of the OX40 agonist ivuxolimab. This TCR came from an adult with an advanced solid tumor such as melanoma, head and neck, liver or kidney cancer. The CDR3 loop reads CASTRENSPLHF. CDR3 coding DNA: TGTGCCAGCACCAGGGAGAATTCACCCCTCCACTTT.